This entry lists 9 T cell receptor beta chains sequenced from one sample in a study of T-cell memory formation after mild COVID-19. TCRdb redid the calling of the 5' RACE reads with MiXCR, one entry per CDR3 protein. Of over 450,000 distinct CDR3 sequences listed, roughly 22% are singletons. Source material: PBMCs or a T cell subset sorted from them (not recorded which). The origin of the receptors is an adult woman who had mild COVID-19 (a few samples of this study predate the infection). Cell type and time point are not known.

This clonotype was counted only a few times. J is TRBJ2-1 and V is TRBV3-1; TRBD2 aligns across 7 bases. Germline V gene sequence: CDR1 LGHDT, CDR2 YNNKEL (reference sequence). The CDR3 length is 17 residues. V dropped 6 bases and J dropped 6; count of bases not matched to a gene: 17. CDR3 nucleotide sequence: TGTGCCAGCAGTCTCCTTGGCGGGAGAGGTCTGCGCAATGAGCAGTTCTTC. Translated, it gives CASSLLGGRGLRNEQFF.

This clonotype has just a few counts. The chain has TRBV10-3 and TRBJ2-4; TRBD2 matches at 8 bases. Germline V gene lookup returns CDR1 ENHRY and CDR2 SYGVKD. The CDR3 contains 17 residues. V dropped 3 bases and J dropped 1; count of bases not matched to a gene: 8. In DNA form, the CDR3 reads TGTGCCATCAGTGACATCGGAATAGCGGGGGCCAAAAACATTCAGTACTTC. Its protein product is CAISDIGIAGAKNIQYF.

The rearrangement uses TRBV24-1 and TRBJ1-1, with no clear D. Germline V gene lookup returns CDR1 KGHDR and CDR2 SFDVKD. Trimming took off 4 bases at V and 5 bases at J, with 10 bases between the two ends. This CDR3 is 13 amino acids long. The CDR3 DNA sequence: TGTGCCACCAGTGAGGACGTGAGTACTGAAGCTTTCTTT. Its translation: CATSEDVSTEAFF.

V gene TRBV20-1 combines with J gene TRBJ2-1; 11 bases fit TRBD2. V lost 5 bases to trimming and J lost 10 bases; unmatched junction nucleotides: 13. CDR3 size: 15 residues. CDR1 DFQATT and CDR2 SNEGSKA come from the germline V gene (reference sequence). DNA for the CDR3: TGCAGTGCTCGTAGCGGGGGGGCCGGTCGGTACGAGCAGTTCTTC. Translating it yields CSARSGGAGRYEQFF.

The chain employs TRBV20-1 and TRBJ2-1; D gene ambiguous. The V gene lost 2 bases and the J gene lost 4 bases, with 9 bases spanning the gap. The CDR3 sequence is 13 residues long. Germline V gene lookup returns CDR1 DFQATT and CDR2 SNEGSKA (reference sequence). The CDR3 reads CSARPPRYNEQFF. Written as DNA, the CDR3 is TGCAGTGCTAGACCTCCTAGGTACAATGAGCAGTTCTTC.

This clonotype was seen a few times. The chain employs TRBV10-3 and TRBJ2-5; 9 positions agree with TRBD2. The CDR3 has 15 residues. J lost 4 bases, V lost 0 bases, and 3 bases had no gene match. Germline V gene data show CDR1 as ENHRY and CDR2 as SYGVKD. The CDR3 nucleotides are TGTGCCATCAGTGAGTCAAGCGGGAGGATAGAGACCCAGTACTTC. Translated, it gives CAISESSGRIETQYF.

The J gene is TRBJ1-1, the V gene TRBV5-1; D is possibly TRBD1 (6 bases). Germline V gene sequence: CDR1 SGHRS, CDR2 YFSETQ. Trimming cost V 0 bases and J 8 bases, with 11 bases left between them. The CDR3 is 13 residues long. This chain's CDR3 is CASSLDVRGEAFF. The CDR3 DNA follows: TGCGCCAGCAGCTTGGATGTGAGGGGGGAAGCTTTCTTT.

This clonotype has at least ten counts. The chain employs TRBV7-9 and TRBJ1-1, with D unresolved. Per germline, CDR1 SEHNR and CDR2 FQNEAQ (reference sequence). The CDR3 consists of 13 residues. The V and J ends lost 2 bases and 3 bases respectively, with 7 bases between them. The CDR3 loop is CASSLTGDTEAFF. As DNA, the CDR3 is TGTGCCAGCAGCTTAACCGGGGACACTGAAGCTTTCTTT.

The chain has TRBV29-1 and TRBJ2-5; D is possibly TRBD1 or TRBD2 (5 bases each). CDR3 size: 15 residues. V shed 2 bases and J shed 4 bases, with 17 bases lying between them. In germline, CDR1 is SQVTM, CDR2 ANQGSEA. CDR3 protein: CSVERIQGDSETQYF. CDR3 nucleotide sequence: TGCAGCGTTGAAAGGATCCAGGGAGACTCAGAGACCCAGTACTTC.